The 28 T cell receptor beta chains presented below share a single source sample, sequenced in a study of T cell changes during pregnancy in multiple sclerosis. Clones were read by immunoSEQ multiplex PCR, and TCRdb kept only the in-frame ones, dropping some. Among under 85,000 clones listed, roughly 90% were seen once. The sequencing here drew on peripheral blood, taken after pregnancy. The source of these receptors is a female donor in good health, enrolled as a control in a pregnancy study.

The chain has TRBV19 and TRBJ1-3; D unclear. Germline V gives CDR1 LNHDA, CDR2 SQIVND (reference sequence). Trimming left V 4 bases short and J 2 bases short, with 9 bases between. The CDR3 covers 14 residues. The CDR3 DNA sequence: TGTGCCAGTAGTAGACAAGCCGCTGGAAACACCATATATTTT. It yields the protein CASSRQAAGNTIYF.

The rearrangement uses TRBV5-1 and TRBJ2-5; tentative D call: TRBD2 (6 bases). Germline V gene lookup returns CDR1 SGHRS and CDR2 YFSETQ. This CDR3 region has 13 residues. V lost 4 bases, J lost 1 base, and 8 bases lay in between. DNA for the CDR3: TGCGCCAGCAGCCCGGGACTCCAAGAGACCCAGTACTTC. Translating it yields CASSPGLQETQYF. Combining the CDR3 with reference TRBV5-1 and TRBJ2-5 gives the whole variable domain KAGVTQTPRYLIKTRGQQVTLSCSPISGHRSVSWYQQTPGQGLQFLFEYFSETQRNKGNFPGRFSGRQFSNSRSEMNVSTLELGDSALYLCASSPGLQETQYFGPGTRLLVL.

The chain recombines TRBV19 with TRBJ1-3; the D is unclear. V lost 11 bases to trimming and J lost 0 bases, with 11 bases between them. Per the germline V gene, CDR1 is LNHDA and CDR2 is SQIVND (reference sequence). The CDR3 has 13 residues. CDR3 residues: CAAALLSGNTIYF. CDR3 nucleotides: TGTGCCGCCGCACTACTCTCTGGAAACACCATATATTTT.

The CDR3 nucleotides read TGCAGTGCTGCCTCCGGGACAGGGTTGTACTTC. Protein: CSAASGTGLYF. The rearrangement joins TRBV20-1 to TRBJ2-7; 9 nucleotides agree with TRBD1. This CDR3 region has 11 residues. CDR1 is DFQATT and CDR2 is SNEGSKA in the germline V gene (reference sequence). J gave up 12 bases and V 5 bases, and 8 bases lay outside the gene matches.

The rearrangement links TRBV2 to TRBJ2-5, with D tentatively TRBD1 (6 bases). Between the trimmed V and J ends, which lost 2 bases and 5 bases, there was a span of 12 bases. Germline values: CDR1 SNHLY, CDR2 FYNNEI. This CDR3 is 14 amino acids long. The DNA of the CDR3 is TGTGCCAGCAGTGAAAGGGCAGGGGCTGAGACCCAGTACTTC. It yields the protein CASSERAGAETQYF.

The J gene is TRBJ2-7, the V gene TRBV6-1; D perhaps matches TRBD2 (6 bases). The V gene lost 2 bases and the J gene lost 2 bases, with 10 bases spanning the gap. CDR1 is MNHNS and CDR2 is SASEGT in the germline V gene. The CDR3 has 14 residues. This chain's CDR3 is CASSERDWAYEQYF. CDR3 in DNA: TGTGCCAGCAGTGAAAGGGACTGGGCCTACGAGCAGTACTTC.

V and J are TRBV19 and TRBJ1-4; possibly TRBD1 for D (5 bases). Germline lookup yields CDR1 LNHDA and CDR2 SQIVND (reference sequence). The CDR3 sequence is 14 residues long. The V and J ends lost 6 bases and 7 bases respectively, with 15 bases between them. CDR3 protein: CASRGGFLGEKLFF. DNA of the CDR3: TGTGCCAGTAGGGGGGGGTTTCTTGGTGAAAAACTGTTTTTT.

J is TRBJ1-1 and V is TRBV19; D may be TRBD1 (5 bases). Germline V gene data show CDR1 as LNHDA and CDR2 as SQIVND (reference sequence). CDR3 length: 15 amino acids. Trimming removed 1 base from V and 0 bases from J, with 9 bases in between. The DNA of the CDR3 is TGTGCCAGTAGTATAGCGGCAGGGCTGAACACTGAAGCTTTCTTT. It codes for CASSIAAGLNTEAFF.

This sequence joins TRBV4-3 and TRBJ2-7, with TRBD2 matching over 7 bases. Germline CDR1 LGHNA, CDR2 YSLEER. The CDR3 contains 15 residues. J gave up 5 bases and V 6 bases, and 13 bases lay outside the gene matches. The chain's CDR3 is CASRISGQGPHEQYF. In nucleotides, the CDR3 is TGCGCCAGCAGAATTAGCGGGCAGGGCCCCCACGAGCAGTACTTC.

V and J are TRBV5-6 and TRBJ1-2, with D possibly TRBD1 on 6 matching bases. Germline CDR1 and CDR2: SGHDT and YYEEEE. The CDR3 extends over 14 amino acids. The germline V and J ends were trimmed by 6 bases and 3 bases, with 15 bases remaining between them. The DNA of the CDR3 is TGTGCCAGCACCATGGCAGGGGTGGACTATGGCTACACCTTC. As protein: CASTMAGVDYGYTF.

This rearrangement joins TRBV15 to TRBJ2-7; possibly TRBD2 for D (6 bases). The CDR3 extends over 16 amino acids. CDR1 and CDR2 from the germline V gene are LNHNV and YYDKDF (reference sequence). V dropped 0 bases and J dropped 4 bases, with 16 bases sitting between them. This CDR3 reads CATSRDWSREPYEQYF. CDR3 bases: TGTGCCACCAGCAGAGACTGGTCGCGGGAACCTTACGAGCAGTACTTC.

The chain links TRBV13 to TRBJ2-1, with a weak D call TRBD2 (5 bases). The CDR3 spans 11 residues. Between the trimmed V and J ends, which lost 7 bases and 5 bases, there was a span of 6 bases. Germline lookup yields CDR1 PRHDT and CDR2 FYEKMQ (reference sequence). CDR3 loop: CASKRDNEQFF. CDR3 nucleotides: TGTGCCAGCAAGAGGGACAATGAGCAGTTCTTC.

The CDR3, as DNA: TGTGCCAGCAGTTACAGGACAGGGTTAAATCAGCCCCAGCATTTT. Protein sequence: CASSYRTGLNQPQHF. This sequence joins TRBV6-5 and TRBJ1-5; 8 nucleotides line up with TRBD1. The CDR3 consists of 15 residues. Germline CDR1 reads MNHEY; CDR2 reads SVGAGI. Trimming took 2 bases from V and 4 from J; bases not matched to a gene: 4.

The J gene is TRBJ1-1, the V gene TRBV19; no clear D. V was cut by 3 bases and J by 1 base, with 6 bases left in between. Germline V CDR1 and CDR2: LNHDA, SQIVND (reference sequence). The CDR3 consists of 13 residues. This CDR3 is CASSMVRNTEAFF. The CDR3 DNA sequence: TGTGCCAGTAGTATGGTGAGGAACACTGAAGCTTTCTTT.

The chain links TRBV18 to TRBJ1-1; D gene ambiguous. This CDR3 is built from 12 residues. Trimming removed 5 bases at V and 1 base at J, with 5 bases between. CDR1 and CDR2 (germline): KGHSH, LQKENI. The CDR3 DNA sequence: TGTGCCAGCTCAAACGGGAACACTGAAGCTTTCTTT. This encodes CASSNGNTEAFF.

This clone was seen only once. The chain links TRBV19 to TRBJ2-7, with a weak D call TRBD1 (5 bases). The V end lost 4 bases, the J end lost 1 base, and 8 bases lay between the germline ends. The CDR3 runs to 13 residues. CDR1 LNHDA and CDR2 SQIVND come from the germline V gene (reference sequence). CDR3 bases: TGTGCCAGTAGTACTGGACAATCCTACGAGCAGTACTTC. Translation: CASSTGQSYEQYF. The variable domain in full, completed from reference TRBV19 and TRBJ2-7, reads DGGITQSPKYLFRKEGQNVTLSCEQNLNHDAMYWYRQDPGQGLRLIYYSQIVNDFQKGDIAEGYSVSREKKESFPLTVTSAQKNPTAFYLCASSTGQSYEQYFGPGTRLTVT.

The chain carries TRBV19 and TRBJ2-2; 9 bases fit TRBD1. Germline V gene sequence: CDR1 LNHDA, CDR2 SQIVND (reference sequence). V dropped 3 bases and J dropped 6; count of bases not matched to a gene: 5. The CDR3 is 15 amino acids. This chain's CDR3 is CASSIGDRVSGELFF. CDR3 DNA sequence: TGTGCCAGTAGTATCGGGGACAGGGTCTCCGGGGAGCTGTTTTTT. Combining the CDR3 with reference TRBV19 and TRBJ2-2 gives the whole variable domain DGGITQSPKYLFRKEGQNVTLSCEQNLNHDAMYWYRQDPGQGLRLIYYSQIVNDFQKGDIAEGYSVSREKKESFPLTVTSAQKNPTAFYLCASSIGDRVSGELFFGEGSRLTVL.

The chain recombines TRBV25-1 with TRBJ2-7, with 12 bases lining up with TRBD2. Germline lookup yields CDR1 MGHDK and CDR2 SYGVNS. V dropped 9 bases and J dropped 4; count of bases not matched to a gene: 4. The CDR3 sequence is 13 residues long. CDR3 residues: CASRTSGTYEQYF. The CDR3 DNA reads TGTGCCAGTAGGACTAGCGGGACTTACGAGCAGTACTTC.

The V and J genes are TRBV11-2 and TRBJ1-1; 8 nucleotides align to TRBD1. The CDR3 contains 13 residues. Germline loops: CDR1 SGHAT, CDR2 FQNNGV. J lost 8 bases, V lost 4 bases, and 6 bases had no gene match. The CDR3 is CASSWNRGGEAFF. In nucleotides, the CDR3 is TGTGCCAGCAGCTGGAACAGGGGGGGAGAAGCTTTCTTT.

This clone was recorded only once. The rearrangement joins TRBV7-6 to TRBJ2-7; weak D call: TRBD2 (6 bases). The CDR3 loop spans 12 amino acids. V dropped 6 bases and J dropped 3 bases, with 9 bases sitting between them. Per germline, CDR1 SGHVS and CDR2 FNYEAQ. CDR3 DNA: TGTGCCAGCAGTGGAGCGGGCTACGAGCAGTACTTC. It codes for CASSGAGYEQYF.

V and J are TRBV5-8 and TRBJ2-1; perhaps TRBD2 as D (6 bases). This CDR3 region has 14 residues. Per the germline V gene, CDR1 is SGHTS and CDR2 is YDEGEE. The V end lost 9 bases, the J end lost 4 bases, and 17 bases lay between the germline ends. The CDR3 is CATGTVGTYNEQFF. In nucleotides, the CDR3 is TGTGCCACCGGGACTGTCGGAACATACAATGAGCAGTTCTTC. Drawing the rest from reference TRBV5-8 and TRBJ2-1, the complete variable domain is EAGVTQSPTHLIKTRGQQATLRCSPISGHTSVYWYQQALGLGLQFLLWYDEGEERNRGNFPPRFSGRQFPNYSSELNVNALELEDSALYLCATGTVGTYNEQFFGPGTRLTVL.

This chain connects TRBV5-1 to TRBJ2-1; 8 nucleotides match TRBD2. The CDR3 contains 15 residues. From germline, CDR1 is SGHRS and CDR2 YFSETQ. V shed 3 bases and J 3 bases; nucleotides not matched to a gene: 5. CDR3 nucleotide sequence: TGCGCCAGCAGCTCCGGACTAGCAGACTACAATGAGCAGTTCTTC. Translating gives CASSSGLADYNEQFF. Based on the CDR3 plus reference TRBV5-1 and TRBJ2-1, the full variable domain is KAGVTQTPRYLIKTRGQQVTLSCSPISGHRSVSWYQQTPGQGLQFLFEYFSETQRNKGNFPGRFSGRQFSNSRSEMNVSTLELGDSALYLCASSSGLADYNEQFFGPGTRLTVL.

The table lists this clone with a few counts. The chain uses TRBV15 and TRBJ1-1, with TRBD1 matching 8 bases. The V gene's germline CDR1 is LNHNV and CDR2 YYDKDF (reference sequence). J lost 4 bases, V lost 3 bases, and 4 bases had no gene match. The CDR3 length is 14 residues. CDR3 sequence (DNA): TGTGCCACCAGCAGTCCTACAGGGGGCACTGAAGCTTTCTTT. This sequence encodes CATSSPTGGTEAFF.

This sequence joins TRBV9 and TRBJ2-7; TRBD2 aligns across 11 bases. The CDR3 totals 15 residues. Germline loops: CDR1 SGDLS, CDR2 YYNGEE. The trim removed 3 bases at V and 4 bases at J, leaving 6 bases unmatched. CDR3 bases: TGTGCCAGCAGCGAGGGACTAGCGGACGTATACGAGCAGTACTTC. Its translation: CASSEGLADVYEQYF.

J is TRBJ1-2 and V is TRBV6-5; 9 bases map to TRBD1. This CDR3 spans 11 amino acids. Germline values: CDR1 MNHEY, CDR2 SVGAGI. V lost 8 bases to trimming and J lost 8 bases; unmatched junction nucleotides: 3. The CDR3 loop is CASWTGEGYTF. CDR3 coding DNA: TGTGCCAGCTGGACAGGGGAAGGCTACACCTTC.

This chain joins TRBV19 and TRBJ1-1, with D unresolved. The CDR3 covers 15 residues. Germline V CDR1 and CDR2: LNHDA, SQIVND (reference sequence). Trimming removed 1 base at V and 0 bases at J, with 9 bases between. CDR3 sequence: CASSIGSLLNTEAFF. The CDR3 DNA sequence: TGTGCCAGTAGTATAGGGTCACTGCTGAACACTGAAGCTTTCTTT.

The sample holds a few counts of this clone. This chain connects TRBV2 to TRBJ1-3; D is ambiguous. V was shortened by 4 bases and J by 4 bases, with 8 bases between the two germline ends. Per the germline V gene, CDR1 is SNHLY and CDR2 is FYNNEI. CDR3 size: 13 residues. The CDR3 protein is CASSGGDGNTIYF. CDR3 DNA: TGTGCCAGCAGTGGGGGAGACGGAAACACCATATATTTT.

This chain connects TRBV7-2 to TRBJ1-2, with 8 bases fitting TRBD1. V lost 8 bases and J lost 5; bases outside the gene matches: 7. Germline CDR1 and CDR2: SGHTA and FQGNSA. The CDR3 covers 13 residues. The CDR3 loop reads CASLRGQEYGYTF. For the CDR3, the DNA is TGTGCCAGCTTGAGGGGACAGGAGTATGGCTACACCTTC. Using reference TRBV7-2 and TRBJ1-2 for the parts outside the CDR3, the full variable domain is GAGVSQSPSNKVTEKGKDVELRCDPISGHTALYWYRQSLGQGLEFLIYFQGNSAPDKSGLPSDRFSAERTGGSVSTLTIQRTQQEDSAVYLCASLRGQEYGYTFGSGTRLTVV.